This TCR beta chain originates from a study of cytomegalovirus exposure and HLA in healthy donors. There are 15 residues in the CDR3. Germline V lookup: CDR1 ENHRY, CDR2 SYGVKD. With V trimmed by 5 bases and J by 6 bases, 10 bases remained unmatched. In the PCR, 60 Vbeta and 13 Jbeta primers were used. The protocol was immunoSEQ multiplex PCR, while the TCRdb copy is restricted to in-frame clones and leaves out a portion. Of 150,000 to 200,000 clones listed, around 80% are singletons. The J gene is TRBJ1-2, the V gene TRBV10-3; 9 nucleotides line up with TRBD1. The clonotype originates from a woman under 40 in good health and CMV-seropositive. The specimen was PBMCs. The CDR3 sequence: CAISNPGQGSNGYTF. The CDR3 nucleotides are TGTGCCATCAGTAACCCGGGACAGGGATCGAATGGCTACACCTTC.